This T cell receptor beta chain was sequenced in a study of T cells in Graves' hyperthyroidism and ophthalmopathy. The CDR3 contains 13 residues. The germline V gene has CDR1 SEHNR and CDR2 FQNEAQ (reference sequence). The germline V and J ends were trimmed by 3 bases and 8 bases, with 13 bases remaining between them. TCR beta CDR3 regions were amplified from RNA. First-round RT-PCR targeting the TCR CDR3 was performed with the HTBI primer set. Each CDR3 protein is one row after TCRdb ran MiXCR on the multiplex PCR reads. The sample carries 500,000 to 650,000 distinct CDR3 sequences, over 45% recorded once.

The sample comprised peripheral blood or thyroid tissue (not recorded which). V gene TRBV7-9 combines with J gene TRBJ1-2; D call uncertain. This receptor was obtained from an adult woman with Graves' disease, either hyperthyroidism or ophthalmopathy (not recorded which). The CDR3 is CASSLYHEVGYTF. The CDR3 DNA reads TGTGCCAGCAGCTTGTACCATGAGGTCGGCTACACCTTC.